Here is one T cell receptor beta chain with its context. Its target is not known. The sample is drawn from a study of PD-1 blockade in classical Hodgkin lymphoma. Whole-study results and caveats: With respect to the repertoire differences, their causes, possibly disease activity or prior therapy, remain undefined. Some patients started nivolumab under 1 year after ASCT, and they were excluded. Reports described newly diagnosed patients as having lower baseline TCR diversity than healthy donors. Similar baseline diversity was found in complete responders and newly diagnosed patients.

The CDR3 contains 11 residues. The germline gives CDR1 GTSNPN, CDR2 SVGIG (reference sequence). The ends were cut back, 3 bases at V and 4 bases at J, with 6 bases in the middle. The data were produced by immunoSEQ multiplex PCR, yet TCRdb's version contains in-frame clones alone and is incomplete. The sample records about 13,000 clones, around 77% being singletons. Every one of the patients relapsed after autologous stem cell transplantation (brentuximab vedotin exposure was variable). The material sequenced was peripheral blood mononuclear cells (PBMCs), taken at baseline. The receptor was derived from a human donor with classical Hodgkin lymphoma. The genes are TRBV30 and TRBJ1-1, with D hard to call. The chain's CDR3 is CAWSAFTEAFF. The CDR3 coding sequence is TGTGCCTGGAGCGCGTTCACTGAAGCTTTCTTT. Full variable domain (missing parts from reference TRBV30 and TRBJ1-1): SQTIHQWPATLVQPVGSPLSLECTVEGTSNPNLYWYRQAAGRGLQLLFYSVGIGQISSEVPQNLSASRPQDRQFILSSKKLLLSDSGFYLCAWSAFTEAFFGQGTRLTVV.